This section outlines one T cell receptor (beta chain) sequence together with its context. What it binds is not known. The data were obtained in a study of T cells after yellow fever vaccination. Findings and limits, study-wide: Clonotypes shared by both compartments, CD4 and CD8, made up a small share. Abundant clonotypes from the bulk population could have been carried over as contaminants into FACS-sorted repertoires.

Germline lookup yields CDR1 SGDLS and CDR2 YYNGEE. The CDR3 is 16 amino acids. Deletions cut 0 bases from V and 0 bases from J, with 10 bases between. One entry per CDR3 protein results from TCRdb running MiXCR on the 5' RACE reads. Of some 320,000 distinct CDR3 sequences in the sample, 7.5% to 9% were seen once. V is TRBV9 and J is TRBJ2-1; D might be TRBD1 (6 bases). This TCR came from a young man who received the YFV17D yellow fever vaccine. The specimen was PBMCs, collected on the day of the first yellow fever vaccination. DNA for the CDR3: TGTGCCAGCAGCGTAGTTGGGACAATCTCCTACAATGAGCAGTTCTTC. Protein: CASSVVGTISYNEQFF.